Listed here are 27 T cell receptor beta chains from one sample, sequenced in a study of cytomegalovirus exposure and HLA in healthy donors. Primers: 60 Vbeta forward and 13 Jbeta reverse. The data were produced by immunoSEQ multiplex PCR, yet TCRdb's version contains in-frame clones alone and is incomplete. In the table there are about 190,000 clones, around 80% of which are singletons. Sequencing input: PBMCs. The receptors derive from a man in his forties in good health and CMV-seropositive.

This chain joins TRBV10-3 and TRBJ2-5; possibly TRBD2 for D (6 bases). The V end was cut by 4 bases, the J end by 4 bases, with 7 bases between. CDR1 is ENHRY, CDR2 SYGVKD, per germline. The CDR3 is 12 residues long. In nucleotides, the CDR3 is TGTGCCATCAGTGGGAGGGGAGAGACCCAGTACTTC. This translates into CAISGRGETQYF.

The rearrangement uses TRBV4-3 and TRBJ2-3; no reliable D call. The CDR3 extends over 15 amino acids. CDR1 is LGHNA, CDR2 YSLEER, per germline. Trimming cost V 0 bases and J 6 bases, with 13 bases left between them. This CDR3 is CASSQERPPRDTQYF. Written as DNA, the CDR3 is TGCGCCAGCAGCCAAGAGAGGCCCCCCCGGGATACGCAGTATTTT.

The J gene is TRBJ2-5, the V gene TRBV4-3, with a tentative D call TRBD1 (6 bases). CDR3 length: 15 residues. Between the trimmed V and J ends, which lost 2 bases and 0 bases, there was a span of 10 bases. Germline V CDR1 and CDR2: LGHNA, YSLEER. DNA of the CDR3: TGCGCCAGCAGCCAAAAAACAGGGTACCAAGAGACCCAGTACTTC. Encoded protein: CASSQKTGYQETQYF.

The chain combines TRBV9 with TRBJ1-1, with D perhaps TRBD1 (5 bases). The germline V and J ends were trimmed by 0 bases and 1 base, with 16 bases remaining between them. CDR1 is SGDLS and CDR2 is YYNGEE in the germline V gene. This CDR3 has 17 amino acids. DNA for the CDR3: TGTGCCAGCAGCGTAGCTGGACAACCCACAGGGAACACTGAAGCTTTCTTT. Its protein product is CASSVAGQPTGNTEAFF.

The chain employs TRBV19 and TRBJ2-3, with D unclear. V was clipped by 7 bases and J by 1 base, with 9 bases between them. The CDR3 is made up of 13 amino acids. The V gene's germline CDR1 is LNHDA and CDR2 SQIVND (reference sequence). In DNA form, the CDR3 reads TGTGCCAGTAACGGTGCCCGCACAGATACGCAGTATTTT. Its protein is CASNGARTDTQYF.

V is TRBV19 and J is TRBJ1-1; 8 positions match TRBD1. J gave up 6 bases and V 6 bases, and 12 bases lay outside the gene matches. The length of the CDR3 is 15 residues. The germline V gene encodes CDR1 LNHDA and CDR2 SQIVND (reference sequence). CDR3 sequence reads: CASSQPTGVGAEAFF. The CDR3 DNA is TGTGCCAGTAGCCAGCCGACAGGGGTGGGGGCTGAAGCTTTCTTT.

The chain employs TRBV15 and TRBJ1-2; 7 positions match TRBD1. V was pared by 1 base and J by 2 bases, with 4 bases of the junction left unmatched. This CDR3 has 15 residues. Germline CDR1 and CDR2: LNHNV and YYDKDF (reference sequence). In DNA form, the CDR3 reads TGTGCCACCAGCAGAGGGACAGGAGTCAACTATGGCTACACCTTC. Its translation: CATSRGTGVNYGYTF.

The J gene is TRBJ2-5, the V gene TRBV7-9; TRBD2 agrees at 9 bases. The junction had 10 bases not matched to a gene; V was cut back by 3 bases and J by 5 bases. CDR1 is SEHNR, CDR2 FQNEAQ, per germline (reference sequence). The CDR3 has 16 amino acids. CDR3 amino acids: CASSLWRGGLEETQYF. DNA of the CDR3: TGTGCCAGCAGCTTGTGGCGGGGGGGCCTTGAGGAGACCCAGTACTTC.

This rearrangement joins TRBV7-2 to TRBJ1-1; 7 nucleotides align to TRBD1. Germline V gene sequence: CDR1 SGHTA, CDR2 FQGNSA. CDR3 length equals 13 residues. Germline trimming cut 5 bases from V and 7 bases from J; bases unmatched to any gene: 7. The DNA for the CDR3 is TGTGCCAGCAGCGCTGACAGGGTTAGTGAAGCTTTCTTT. This sequence encodes CASSADRVSEAFF.

The V call is TRBV5-1, the J call TRBJ2-1; TRBD1 might be the D (5 bases). This CDR3 spans 18 amino acids. The V gene's germline CDR1 is SGHRS and CDR2 YFSETQ. V dropped 2 bases and J dropped 0 bases, with 18 bases sitting between them. This CDR3 reads CASSFYPTALHSYNEQFF. DNA of the CDR3: TGCGCCAGCAGCTTTTATCCGACAGCGTTACACTCCTACAATGAGCAGTTCTTC.

This chain connects TRBV27 to TRBJ1-1; tentatively, D is TRBD1 (6 bases). The CDR3 is 14 amino acids. Looked up from germline, CDR1 is MNHEY and CDR2 is SMNVEV (reference sequence). Between the trimmed V and J ends, which lost 6 bases and 0 bases, there was a span of 11 bases. DNA for the CDR3: TGTGCCAGCAGCGACAGGCTCATGAACACTGAAGCTTTCTTT. Translated: CASSDRLMNTEAFF.

The gene calls are TRBV19 and TRBJ1-5, with 12 nucleotides matching TRBD1. CDR3 size: 18 residues. Germline CDR1 reads LNHDA; CDR2 reads SQIVND (reference sequence). V was pared by 7 bases and J by 2 bases, with 12 bases of the junction left unmatched. The CDR3 loop reads CASTPRMGQGAGNQPQHF. Here the CDR3 DNA reads TGTGCCAGTACCCCAAGAATGGGACAGGGGGCCGGCAATCAGCCCCAGCATTTT.

A note on this clone: The identical CDR3 is also encoded by other nucleotide sequences in the sample. This rearrangement joins TRBV6-1 to TRBJ1-2; 8 bases map to TRBD1. Germline CDR1 and CDR2: MNHNS and SASEGT. Trimming at V came to 5 bases and at J to 8 bases, leaving 10 bases not matched to a gene. The CDR3 covers 14 residues. The CDR3 is CASSTAGTGPGYTF. The CDR3 DNA is TGTGCCAGCAGTACCGCCGGGACAGGACCCGGCTACACCTTC.

V is TRBV19 and J is TRBJ1-1; D uncertain. Germline loops: CDR1 LNHDA, CDR2 SQIVND (reference sequence). The CDR3 runs to 13 residues. The ends were cut back, 9 bases at V and 1 base at J, with 12 bases in the middle. The DNA for the CDR3 is TGTGCCAGCCTTTTTGCGGGGAACACTGAAGCTTTCTTT. Translation: CASLFAGNTEAFF.

A few counts support this clone. This chain connects TRBV5-1 to TRBJ2-7; D not certain. The V and J ends lost 5 bases and 1 base respectively, with 10 bases between them. Germline CDR1 and CDR2: SGHRS and YFSETQ. The CDR3 contains 13 residues. As DNA, the CDR3 is TGCGCCAGCAGGTTAGACATTTCCTACGAGCAGTACTTC. Its translation is CASRLDISYEQYF.

This clone was detected a few times. The chain carries TRBV6-6 and TRBJ1-4; 7 positions agree with TRBD1. V was pared by 5 bases and J by 3 bases, with 9 bases of the junction left unmatched. CDR1 and CDR2 (germline): MNHNY, SVGAGI (reference sequence). The CDR3 totals 16 residues. CDR3 amino acids: CASSLRQGDPNEKLFF. CDR3 coding DNA: TGTGCCAGCAGTCTCCGACAGGGTGACCCTAATGAAAAACTGTTTTTT.

The rearrangement links TRBV5-4 to TRBJ2-5, with TRBD1 matching 10 bases. The CDR3 spans 16 residues. Germline V gene lookup returns CDR1 SGHNT and CDR2 YYREEE (reference sequence). Unmatched junction bases numbered 5, after V lost 0 bases and J lost 3 bases. CDR3: CASSLGGQGGKETQYF. In DNA, the CDR3 is TGTGCCAGCAGCTTGGGAGGACAGGGGGGGAAAGAGACCCAGTACTTC.

V is TRBV9 and J is TRBJ2-2; a weak D match, TRBD1 (5 bases). The CDR3 contains 17 residues. Germline V lookup: CDR1 SGDLS, CDR2 YYNGEE. V was trimmed by 3 bases and J by 2 bases, leaving 17 bases between them. For the CDR3, the DNA is TGTGCCAGCAGCGAAAACCTCCGACAGAGAAACACCGGGGAGCTGTTTTTT. This translates into CASSENLRQRNTGELFF.

The rearrangement joins TRBV4-1 to TRBJ1-5, with TRBD1 identical over 9 bases. CDR1 is MGHRA, CDR2 YSYEKL, per germline. This CDR3 has 15 residues. The ends lost 2 bases at V and 8 bases at J; junction bases unmatched: 7. The CDR3 sequence: CASSQRTGEIEPQHF. CDR3 sequence (DNA): TGCGCCAGCAGCCAACGGACAGGGGAAATCGAGCCCCAGCATTTT.

This clone appeared once. This sequence joins TRBV7-9 and TRBJ1-1; D not certain. This CDR3 is built from 14 residues. V dropped 1 base and J dropped 2 bases, with 8 bases sitting between them. Germline CDR1 SEHNR, CDR2 FQNEAQ (reference sequence). The CDR3 DNA reads TGTGCCAGCAGCTTAGAAACAGCCAACACTGAAGCTTTCTTT. Protein product: CASSLETANTEAFF.

The chain is built from TRBV6-5 and TRBJ2-7; 8 bases agree with TRBD1. The CDR3 loop spans 14 amino acids. CDR1 and CDR2 (germline): MNHEY, SVGAGI. Unmatched junction bases numbered 3, after V lost 5 bases and J lost 0 bases. CDR3 in amino acids: CASSRDRSSYEQYF. CDR3 in DNA: TGTGCCAGCAGTCGGGACAGGAGCTCCTACGAGCAGTACTTC.

The J gene is TRBJ1-2, the V gene TRBV5-4; D possibly corresponds to TRBD1 (5 bases). In germline, CDR1 is SGHNT, CDR2 YYREEE (reference sequence). CDR3 length: 14 residues. V shed 0 bases and J shed 3 bases, with 9 bases lying between them. CDR3 amino acids: CASSLARADYGYTF. The CDR3 DNA follows: TGTGCCAGCAGCTTGGCCAGGGCTGACTATGGCTACACCTTC. The full variable domain, in which reference TRBV5-4 and TRBJ1-2 provide the parts outside the CDR3, is ETGVTQSPTHLIKTRGQQVTLRCSSQSGHNTVSWYQQALGQGPQFIFQYYREEENGRGNFPPRFSGLQFPNYSSELNVNALELDDSALYLCASSLARADYGYTFGSGTRLTVV.

This chain connects TRBV18 to TRBJ1-4; D is undetermined. CDR3 length: 15 amino acids. Germline CDR1 is KGHSH and CDR2 is LQKENI. Trimming removed 6 bases at V and 4 bases at J, with 15 bases between. CDR3 sequence (DNA): TGTGCCAGCTCTGGCATAGTGGGCCTTAATGAAAAACTGTTTTTT. Its translation is CASSGIVGLNEKLFF.

The chain couples TRBV5-1 to TRBJ2-5; D possibly corresponds to TRBD2 (6 bases). The J call may be wrong; the DNA end is better matched by TRBJ2-7. CDR1 is SGHRS and CDR2 is YFSETQ in the germline V gene. CDR3 size: 15 residues. The CDR3, as DNA: TGCGCCAGCAGCTCGGTTGGGACTGCCAGGATCGAGCAGTACTTC. Amino acid sequence: CASSSVGTARIEQYF.

The J gene is TRBJ2-1, the V gene TRBV6-6, with 7 bases aligning to TRBD2. The CDR3 totals 15 residues. V was clipped by 7 bases and J by 5 bases; unmatched bases: 11. Germline V gene sequence: CDR1 MNHNY, CDR2 SVGAGI (reference sequence). CDR3 nucleotides: TGTGCCAGCACCGGGGGGAGCCTATTTCACAATGAGCAGTTCTTC. As protein: CASTGGSLFHNEQFF.

This sequence joins TRBV7-9 and TRBJ2-7, with 8 bases that match TRBD2. The length of the CDR3 is 16 residues. Germline V gives CDR1 SEHNR, CDR2 FQNEAQ (reference sequence). Trimming at V came to 3 bases and at J to 2 bases, leaving 9 bases not matched to a gene. The CDR3 loop is CASSLVGGGVTYEQYF. CDR3 DNA: TGTGCCAGCAGCTTGGTCGGGGGGGGCGTTACCTACGAGCAGTACTTC.

The chain carries TRBV15 and TRBJ1-5, with D perhaps matching TRBD1 (5 bases). CDR1 and CDR2 (germline): LNHNV, YYDKDF (reference sequence). This CDR3 comprises 13 residues. V was trimmed by 5 bases and J by 2 bases, leaving 7 bases between them. CDR3 amino acids: CATSGGGNQPQHF. Here the CDR3 DNA reads TGTGCCACCAGCGGGGGGGGCAATCAGCCCCAGCATTTT.